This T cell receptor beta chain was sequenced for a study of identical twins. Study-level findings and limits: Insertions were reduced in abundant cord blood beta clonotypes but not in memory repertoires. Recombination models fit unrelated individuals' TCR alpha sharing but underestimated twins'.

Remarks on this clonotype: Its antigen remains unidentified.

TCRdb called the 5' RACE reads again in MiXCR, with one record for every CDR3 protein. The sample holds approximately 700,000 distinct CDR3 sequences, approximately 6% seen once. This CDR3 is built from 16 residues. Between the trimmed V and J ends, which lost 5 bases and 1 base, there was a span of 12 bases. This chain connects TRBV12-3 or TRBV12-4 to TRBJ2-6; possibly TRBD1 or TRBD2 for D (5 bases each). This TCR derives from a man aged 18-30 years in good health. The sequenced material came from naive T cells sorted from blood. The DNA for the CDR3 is TGTGCCAGCAGTCCCGGCGAGGGGTCTGGGGCCAACGTCCTGACTTTC. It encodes CASSPGEGSGANVLTF.